The sequence of this T cell receptor beta chain was determined in a study of shared clonotypes between healthy human individuals. Overall study context: The donor pool was made up of a couple of women and three men aged 18 to 49. Study conclusions and caveats: Expectations were that clonotype sharing among donors would be affected by sequencing depth.

Data came from immunoSEQ multiplex PCR; TCRdb stores just in-frame clones and leaves some out. The sample carries about 600,000 clones, about 97% recorded once. In the case of this clone: Its antigen is still unknown.

The CDR3 runs to 19 residues. The germline V gene encodes CDR1 MRHNA and CDR2 SNTAGT. V was cut by 2 bases and J by 0 bases, with 20 bases left in between. The authors divided CD4+ cells into CD45RA+ naive and CD45RA-negative memory subsets. The V and J genes are TRBV6-4 and TRBJ2-4, with D hard to call. The origin of this receptor is a woman aged 25 to 39 in good health. The sample comprised naive CD4+ T cells sorted from blood. The subset was: CD45RA+ positively selected. The CDR3: CASSDPRWATELAKNIQYF. The CDR3 bases are TGTGCCAGCAGTGACCCGCGTTGGGCGACGGAACTAGCCAAAAACATTCAGTACTTC.